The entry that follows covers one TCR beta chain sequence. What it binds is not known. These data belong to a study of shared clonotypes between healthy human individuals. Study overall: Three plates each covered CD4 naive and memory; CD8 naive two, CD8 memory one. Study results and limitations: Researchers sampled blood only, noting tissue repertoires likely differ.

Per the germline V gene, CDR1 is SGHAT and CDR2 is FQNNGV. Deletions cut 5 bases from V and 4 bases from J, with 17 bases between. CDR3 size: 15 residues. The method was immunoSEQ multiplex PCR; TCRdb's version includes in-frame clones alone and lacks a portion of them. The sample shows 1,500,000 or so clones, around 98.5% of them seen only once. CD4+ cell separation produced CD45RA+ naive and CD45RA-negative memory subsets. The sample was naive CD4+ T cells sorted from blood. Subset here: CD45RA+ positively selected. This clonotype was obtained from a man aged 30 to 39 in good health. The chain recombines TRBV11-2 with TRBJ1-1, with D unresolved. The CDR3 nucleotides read TGTGCCAGCAGCCCAAGCCCCCGTCGGGGCACTGAAGCTTTCTTT. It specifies CASSPSPRRGTEAFF.